These T cell receptor beta chains were read from a single sample in a study of beta chain features in type 1 diabetes. Assay: immunoSEQ multiplex PCR; the TCRdb copy retains only in-frame clones and omits some. The sample yields around 310,000 clones, about 14% seen once. The material sequenced was naive CD4+ T cells from blood. These TCRs come from a woman in her late teens or twenties with type 1 diabetes. CDR3s include the opening cysteine and the closing phenylalanine or tryptophan. Fields, in order: V gene, clone size, D gene, J gene, CDR3 DNA, CDR3 protein. A D gene is named only where the DNA matches it firmly. Rows give clone size only sometimes, using once, few, many, or a class for an expanded clone.

TRBV30	.	.	TRBJ1-4	TGTGCCTGGAGTGCGGAGATGTCATTCCTGTTTTTT	CAWSAEMSFLFF
TRBV6-6	.	.	TRBJ2-1	TGTGCCAGCAGTTACGCGGAGGGGTCGGCCAATGAGCAGTTCTTC	CASSYAEGSANEQFF
TRBV9	.	.	TRBJ1-2	TGTGCCAGCAGCGCGACAGGCCTTAACTATGGCTACACCTTC	CASSATGLNYGYTF
TRBV11-2	few	TRBD2	TRBJ2-3	TGTGCCAGCACCCCGCTTAGTAGGCTAGCGGGTTTGGGCACAGATACGCAGTATTTT	CASTPLSRLAGLGTDTQYF
TRBV9	.	.	TRBJ2-1	TGTGCCAGCAGCTTATCAGAGGGGGCCTACAATGAGCAGTTCTTC	CASSLSEGAYNEQFF
TRBV30	.	.	TRBJ1-5	TGTGCCTGGAGTGCCATGAGTGATCAGCCCCAGCATTTT	CAWSAMSDQPQHF
TRBV10-3	.	TRBD1	TRBJ2-1	TGTGCCATCAGCGACCCGGGACAGAGCAATGAGCAGTTCTTC	CAISDPGQSNEQFF
TRBV5-1	.	TRBD1	TRBJ2-1	TGCGCCAGCAGCTTGTCTTATCTGCGTCCACCGGGACAGTACAATGAGCAGTTCTTC	CASSLSYLRPPGQYNEQFF
TRBV18	.	TRBD1	TRBJ2-3	TGTGCCAGCTCCGAGCTGGGGACAGGGAGCACAGATACGCAGTATTTT	CASSELGTGSTDTQYF
TRBV25-1	.	.	TRBJ2-1	TGTGCCAGCAGTGCAGACAGCAGCTCCTACAATGAGCAGTTCTTC	CASSADSSSYNEQFF
TRBV7-2	few	.	TRBJ2-3	TGTGCCAGCAGGAAGTTCGGGAGCGCGGGCGGTACGCAGTATTTT	CASRKFGSAGGTQYF
TRBV18	few	TRBD1	TRBJ1-1	TGTGCCAGCTCACAGGGGACAGGGCCCACTGAAGCTTTCTTT	CASSQGTGPTEAFF
TRBV7-3	few	TRBD1	TRBJ2-1	TGTGCCAGCAGCTCAATCGGGACAGCAAAGTCTGAGCAGTTCTTC	CASSSIGTAKSEQFF
TRBV7-8	few	TRBD2	TRBJ2-3	TGTGCCAGCAGCTCCGGACTAGCGGGAGGCCCCAGCGATACGCAGTATTTT	CASSSGLAGGPSDTQYF
TRBV27	.	TRBD2	TRBJ2-4	TGTGCCAGCAGTTTTGGTAGCGGGAGAGGAAACATTCAGTACTTC	CASSFGSGRGNIQYF
TRBV28	few	.	TRBJ1-5	TGTGCCAGCAGGGGCTCGGGCAATCAGCCCCAGCATTTT	CASRGSGNQPQHF
TRBV9	.	TRBD2	TRBJ2-2	TGTGCCAGCAGCCCATCGGGGGGCACCGGGGAGCTGTTTTTT	CASSPSGGTGELFF
TRBV19	few	.	TRBJ2-6	TGTGCCAGTAGCGGGGGGCGGGTCTCTTGGGGGGCCAACGTCCTGACTTTC	CASSGGRVSWGANVLTF
TRBV28	few	.	TRBJ1-1	TGTGCCAGCAGTTTAGGGAACAGGTACACTGAAGCTTTCTTT	CASSLGNRYTEAFF
TRBV6-5	.	.	TRBJ1-1	TGTGCCAGCAGCCGCCGGGATCCAGGGGCTGAAGCTTTCTTT	CASSRRDPGAEAFF
TRBV19	few	TRBD1	TRBJ2-2	TGTGCCAGTAGTCTTGGACAGGGGGCACCCGCGAACACCGGGGAGCTGTTTTTT	CASSLGQGAPANTGELFF
TRBV9	.	TRBD2	TRBJ2-1	TGTGCCAGCAGCCTCGCTAGCGGGATAAGGCGAACCTACAATGAGCAGTTCTTC	CASSLASGIRRTYNEQFF
TRBV12-5	.	.	TRBJ2-5	TGTGCTAGTGGTTTGGTACTGGGCAGTCCCTCTCTGACCCAGTACTTC	CASGLVLGSPSLTQYF
TRBV5-1	.	.	TRBJ2-6	TGCGCCAGCAGCTTGGGGGCGAGCGGGGCCAACGTCCTGACTTTC	CASSLGASGANVLTF
TRBV30	few	TRBD1	TRBJ1-2	TGTGCCTGGAGTGGGAAGGACAGGGCAAAAGGCTACACCTTC	CAWSGKDRAKGYTF
TRBV9	few	.	TRBJ2-1	TGTGCCAGCAGCTCTCCGACCCCGACGGGTGAGCAGTTCTTC	CASSSPTPTGEQFF
TRBV7-3	few	.	TRBJ2-6	TGTGCCAGCAGCTTAGGTACTCTGGGGGCCAACGTCCTGACTTTC	CASSLGTLGANVLTF
TRBV29-1	.	TRBD1	TRBJ1-2	TGCAGCGTAAATAAGGGGGCCTATAACTATGGCTACACCTTC	CSVNKGAYNYGYTF
TRBV5-1	few	TRBD1	TRBJ2-7	TGCGCCCAGCACCCCAAGGGACAGGGCGTGCATTATTCCTACGAGCAGTACTTC	CAQHPKGQGVHYSYEQYF
TRBV28	.	TRBD2	TRBJ2-7	TGTGCCAGCAGTTCTCGGACTAGCGGGAGGCTCTACGAGCAGTACTTC	CASSSRTSGRLYEQYF
TRBV28	.	.	TRBJ1-4	TGTGCCAGCAGCCGAGACAATGGGGCGGGAGAAAAACTGTTTTTT	CASSRDNGAGEKLFF
TRBV7-9	.	TRBD1	TRBJ2-1	TGTGCCAGCAGCCAAGGACAGGGCCAACTGCGGGAGTTCTTC	CASSQGQGQLREFF
TRBV15	.	TRBD1	TRBJ2-7	TGTGCCACCAGCAGAGACACGGGGACAGTAAAGTACTTC	CATSRDTGTVKYF
TRBV14	few	TRBD2	TRBJ2-3	TGTGCCAGCAGCCAACTAGCGGGGTGGACAGATACGCAGTATTTT	CASSQLAGWTDTQYF
TRBV5-1	few	TRBD1	TRBJ1-2	TGCGCCAGCAGCGGGTCCGACAGGGGAAATCCCCTAACGACGATATATGGCTACACCTTC	CASSGSDRGNPLTTIYGYTF
TRBV19	.	TRBD1	TRBJ2-7	TGTGCCAGTAGTGTCGACAGGGGAACGGGCGAGCAGTACTTC	CASSVDRGTGEQYF
TRBV29-1	.	.	TRBJ2-7	TGCAGCGTTGTACACGTACCGGGCTCCTACGAGCAGTACTTC	CSVVHVPGSYEQYF
TRBV18	few	.	TRBJ1-1	TGTGCCAGCTCATCTCCAGGGAGGACTGAAGCTTTCTTT	CASSSPGRTEAFF
TRBV18	.	TRBD2	TRBJ2-1	TGTGCCAGCTCACCACCTTCCGCTAGCGGCGGCCATGAGCAGTTCTTC	CASSPPSASGGHEQFF
TRBV9	.	TRBD1	TRBJ2-3	TGTGCCAGCAACCGACAGGGGATCGCCACAGATACGCAGTATTTT	CASNRQGIATDTQYF
TRBV7-2	.	TRBD2	TRBJ2-3	TGTGCCAGCAGCCCCCGTAGCGGGAAGTTAGATACGCAGTATTTT	CASSPRSGKLDTQYF
TRBV18	.	TRBD2	TRBJ2-3	TGTGCCAGCTCACCTCCGGGACTAGCGGGAGGGACAGATACGCAGTATTTT	CASSPPGLAGGTDTQYF
TRBV5-1	few	.	TRBJ2-2	TGCGCCAGCAGATTCAGGGTGTCGGACACCGGGGAGCTGTTTTTT	CASRFRVSDTGELFF
TRBV19	.	.	TRBJ1-2	TGTGCCAGTAGTAAGTTCGGCGGGGACTATGGCTACACCTTC	CASSKFGGDYGYTF
TRBV6-6	.	TRBD2	TRBJ2-7	TGTGCCAGCAGCCAGACTAGCGACGAGCAGTACTTC	CASSQTSDEQYF
TRBV5-6	few	.	TRBJ2-1	TGTGCCAGCCAGTTAGCCAATGAGCAGTTCTTC	CASQLANEQFF
TRBV5-1	few	TRBD1	TRBJ2-7	TGCGCCAGCAGCTTGGACAGGGGATCCCACGAGCAGTACTTC	CASSLDRGSHEQYF
TRBV7-9	.	.	TRBJ2-2	TGTGCCAGCAGCTTATATACAGGCTGGAACACCGGGGAGCTGTTTTTT	CASSLYTGWNTGELFF
TRBV11-2	few	TRBD1	TRBJ2-7	TGTGCCAGCAGCTTCCCCGGGACAGGGGCCTACGAGCAGTACTTC	CASSFPGTGAYEQYF
TRBV18	few	TRBD1	TRBJ2-5	TGTGCCAGCTCACCACGACAGGGGAGCCTCCAAGAGACCCAGTACTTC	CASSPRQGSLQETQYF
TRBV11-3	.	TRBD2	TRBJ2-7	TGTGCCAGCAGCCAAGGACTAGCGGGAGTGGGCGAGCAGTACTTC	CASSQGLAGVGEQYF
TRBV25-1	few	TRBD2	TRBJ2-2	TGTGCCAGCAGTGAGACAGCGGGAGGGCCTAGCACCGGGGAGCTGTTTTTT	CASSETAGGPSTGELFF
TRBV27	.	TRBD2	TRBJ2-1	TGTGCCAGCAGTTTAGCTCGACTAGCGGGGTACAATGAGCAGTTCTTC	CASSLARLAGYNEQFF
TRBV6-5	.	TRBD1	TRBJ2-7	TGTGCCAGCAGTCTTGGGACAGGGGGCTCCTACGAGCAGTACTTC	CASSLGTGGSYEQYF
TRBV5-1	few	.	TRBJ1-2	TGCGCCAGCAGCTTGGACCCCCCGCGTGGCTACACCTTC	CASSLDPPRGYTF
TRBV4-2	few	.	TRBJ1-2	TGTGCCAGCAGCCAGGGGCAGGGGACGGGATCTAACTATGGCTACACCTTC	CASSQGQGTGSNYGYTF